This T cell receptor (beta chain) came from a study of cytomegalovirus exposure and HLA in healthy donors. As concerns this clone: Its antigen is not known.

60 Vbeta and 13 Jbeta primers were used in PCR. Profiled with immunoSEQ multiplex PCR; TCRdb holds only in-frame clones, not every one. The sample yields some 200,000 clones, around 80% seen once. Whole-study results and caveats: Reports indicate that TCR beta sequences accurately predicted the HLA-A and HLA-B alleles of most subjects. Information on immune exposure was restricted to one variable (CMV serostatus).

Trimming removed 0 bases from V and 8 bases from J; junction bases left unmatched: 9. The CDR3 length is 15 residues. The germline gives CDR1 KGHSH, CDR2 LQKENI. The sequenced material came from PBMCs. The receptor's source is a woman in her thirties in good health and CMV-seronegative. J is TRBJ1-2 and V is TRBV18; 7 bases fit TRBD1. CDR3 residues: CASSPPPGDSLGYTF. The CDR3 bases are TGTGCCAGCTCACCACCGCCGGGGGACAGCCTAGGCTACACCTTC.